This T cell receptor beta chain is from a study of blood T cell repertoires in COVID-19. Study in general: COVID-19 samples from acute and convalescent phases originated in the United States, Italy and Spain. Sample material is recorded as cDNA or gDNA derived from T cells, B-cell-depleted T cells, or PBMCs.

Authors' processing steps: Cell counts per sample came from amplifying reference gene primers. The method was immunoSEQ multiplex PCR; TCRdb's version includes in-frame clones alone and lacks a portion of them. The V and J calls and clone size come from that table; D and trimming were worked out from the DNA. In the table there are about 130,000 clones, roughly 79% of which are singletons. This CDR3 spans 14 amino acids. Trimming cost V 4 bases and J 8 bases, with 20 bases left between them. Germline-derived CDR1 and CDR2 are GTSNPN and SVGIG (reference sequence). The sequence derives from an elderly man with acute or convalescent COVID-19. Sequenced: peripheral blood. The chain employs TRBV30 and TRBJ1-2, with no clear D. In DNA form, the CDR3 reads TGTGCCTGGAACGGAGCACTAGGAACGGGAGGCTACACCTTC. Residues: CAWNGALGTGGYTF.